These 14 T cell receptor beta chains originate from one sample sequenced in a study of beta chain features in type 1 diabetes (dated by TCRdb to 2016 to 2019). These receptors have no identified antigens. The library was obtained by the immunoSEQ multiplex PCR assay. The entire amount of isolated RNA was reverse transcribed using the High Capacity cDNA Reverse Transcription Kit, so the sequenced TCRB transcripts were expressed ones. Sourced from immuneACCESS, this table was stored by TCRdb with only in-frame sequences that have V and J called. A share of the clones is absent; for the studies checked, an unresolved V gene accounts for under half, and the remainder has no known explanation. The sample yields hundreds of thousands of clones; roughly 12% were counted once. Jointly, the top ten make up approximately 0.022% of the sample. General study outcomes and caveats: Type 1 diabetes patients showed a moderate but significant shortening of TCRB CDR3 length in all four CD4+ subsets.

The specimen was naive CD4+ T cells from blood. The cell subset or site label of this sample denotes: true naive CD4+ T cells. These receptors came from a man between 18 and 29 years old with type 1 diabetes.

J is TRBJ2-5 and V is TRBV28; 7 positions match TRBD2. Trimming cost V 5 bases and J 5 bases; bases outside gene matches: 11. Germline lookup yields CDR1 MDHEN and CDR2 SYDVKM. The CDR3 runs 15 residues. As DNA, the CDR3 is TGTGCCAGCAGTACCATCACAACTAGCGTGGAGACCCAGTACTTC. This translates into CASSTITTSVETQYF.

The genes are TRBV29-1 and TRBJ2-2; TRBD2 might be the D (6 bases). Germline-derived CDR1 and CDR2 are SQVTM and ANQGSEA. V was trimmed by 6 bases and J by 6 bases, leaving 14 bases between them. This CDR3 is 13 amino acids long. CDR3 sequence: CSVRDPGAGELFF. CDR3 DNA: TGCAGCGTCCGAGATCCGGGGGCCGGGGAGCTGTTTTTT.

The rearrangement links TRBV29-1 to TRBJ2-3; D remains unclear. With 3 bases removed from V and 6 bases from J, the gap between germline ends came to 10 bases. Germline V gives CDR1 SQVTM, CDR2 ANQGSEA. CDR3 length equals 12 residues. The CDR3 DNA follows: TGCAGCGTTGATCCGGGCCCCGATACGCAGTATTTT. This sequence encodes CSVDPGPDTQYF.

This clone was observed a handful of times. This rearrangement joins TRBV6-4 to TRBJ2-7, with D maybe TRBD2 (5 bases). This CDR3 is 9 amino acids long. Germline loops: CDR1 MRHNA, CDR2 SNTAGT. This chain's CDR3 is CAPLDKRGV. The DNA for the CDR3 is TGTGCCCCCCTCGACAAGCGCGGGGTC.

This clone was recorded a few times. This chain links TRBV6-6 with TRBJ1-1; possibly TRBD1 for D (5 bases). Germline-derived CDR1 and CDR2 are MNHNY and SVGAGI (reference sequence). Trimming took off 4 bases at V and 1 base at J, with 10 bases between the two ends. This CDR3 spans 14 amino acids. CDR3 residues: CASSSRGGNTEAFF. The CDR3 coding sequence is TGTGCCAGCAGTTCCCGGGGGGGGAACACTGAAGCTTTCTTT.

The CDR3 DNA is TGTGCCAGCAGTAATCGACAGACTAACACAGATACGCAGTATTTT. Protein: CASSNRQTNTDTQYF. This sequence joins TRBV2 and TRBJ2-3, with D perhaps given as TRBD1 or TRBD2 (5 bases each). V lost 5 bases, J lost 2 bases, and 14 bases lay in between. The CDR3 totals 15 residues. Per the germline V gene, CDR1 is SNHLY and CDR2 is FYNNEI.

This clone was picked up a small number of times. Since no conserved phenylalanine or tryptophan closes the CDR3, a read error is the likely cause. The DNA is left out, because the CDR3 cannot be placed on it with certainty; the CDR3 is given as TCRdb lists it. The chain recombines TRBV27 with TRBJ2-7; no DNA check was done on the table's D call, TRBD1. 12 amino acids form the CDR3, both terminal residues included. Per the germline V gene, CDR1 is MNHEY and CDR2 is SMNVEV (reference sequence). The CDR3 here is CASSLGQGQDYP.

The rearrangement uses TRBV2 and TRBJ2-7, with D possibly TRBD2 on 5 matching bases. The V and J ends lost 6 bases and 4 bases respectively, with 10 bases between them. The CDR3 runs 12 residues. Germline assignment: CDR1 SNHLY and CDR2 FYNNEI. CDR3 residues: CASSGMGYEQYF. The DNA for the CDR3 is TGTGCCAGCAGCGGGATGGGTTACGAGCAGTACTTC. The whole variable domain, remainder taken from reference TRBV2 and TRBJ2-7, is EPEVTQTPSHQVTQMGQEVILRCVPISNHLYFYWYRQILGQKVEFLVSFYNNEISEKSEIFDDQFSVERPDGSNFTLKIRSTKLEDSAMYFCASSGMGYEQYFGPGTRLTVT.

This clone was counted between two and nine times. The chain links TRBV5-1 to TRBJ1-5; D call uncertain. V shed 2 bases and J shed 6 bases, with 6 bases lying between them. Per germline, CDR1 SGHRS and CDR2 YFSETQ. The CDR3 has 12 amino acids. The CDR3 DNA reads TGCGCCAGCAGCTTCGAGGGTCAGCCCCAGCATTTT. Translating it yields CASSFEGQPQHF.

This clone was counted a few times. This specimen includes other DNA sequences encoding the same CDR3. The rearrangement links TRBV30 to TRBJ1-2; no firm D call. Trimming pared 0 bases from V and 2 bases from J, leaving 7 bases between. Looked up from germline, CDR1 is GTSNPN and CDR2 is SVGIG (reference sequence). The CDR3 is 13 residues long. The CDR3 sequence: CAWSVSPNYGYTF. The CDR3 nucleotides are TGTGCCTGGAGTGTTAGCCCAAACTATGGCTACACCTTC.

This clone has more than one count but fewer than ten. The rearrangement joins TRBV10-3 to TRBJ2-3; 15 bases align to TRBD2. Germline-derived CDR1 and CDR2 are ENHRY and SYGVKD. The CDR3 sequence is 17 residues long. V lost 6 bases to trimming and J lost 4 bases; unmatched junction nucleotides: 8. In nucleotides, the CDR3 is TGTGCCATCAGGCCCGGACTAGCGGGGGGGGAGGCAGATACGCAGTATTTT. Translation gives CAIRPGLAGGEADTQYF.

A remark on this clone: Other DNA variants within this sample encode the same CDR3. This rearrangement joins TRBV29-1 to TRBJ1-1; D uncertain. The CDR3 runs 13 residues. V was cut by 3 bases and J by 0 bases, with 8 bases left in between. Germline V gene data show CDR1 as SQVTM and CDR2 as ANQGSEA. In nucleotides, the CDR3 is TGCAGCGTTGACCCGGGCATGAACACTGAAGCTTTCTTT. Amino acid sequence: CSVDPGMNTEAFF.

The CDR3 here is CATSRDRGLAEAFF. CDR3 nucleotides: TGTGCCACCAGCAGGGACAGGGGGCTCGCTGAAGCTTTCTTT. This rearrangement joins TRBV15 to TRBJ1-1; 11 nucleotides align to TRBD1. Germline CDR1 LNHNV, CDR2 YYDKDF (reference sequence). The junction had 3 bases not matched to a gene; V was cut back by 3 bases and J by 6 bases. The CDR3 runs 14 residues.

This clone was detected only a few times. This sequence joins TRBV2 and TRBJ2-5; 8 bases line up with TRBD2. This CDR3 is built from 14 residues. Trimming cost V 2 bases and J 3 bases; bases outside gene matches: 2. Germline loops: CDR1 SNHLY, CDR2 FYNNEI. The CDR3 spells CASSELLAEETQYF. CDR3 coding DNA: TGTGCCAGCAGTGAATTACTAGCGGAAGAGACCCAGTACTTC.